This T cell receptor (beta chain) is from a study of cytomegalovirus exposure and HLA in healthy donors. In the PCR, 60 Vbeta and 13 Jbeta primers were used. The method was immunoSEQ multiplex PCR; TCRdb's version includes in-frame clones alone and lacks a portion of them. The profile shows 200,000 to 250,000 clones, about 77% of them singletons. V lost 2 bases, J lost 0 bases, and 6 bases lay in between. CDR3 length: 13 residues. Per the germline V gene, CDR1 is SGHRS and CDR2 is YFSETQ. The genes are TRBV5-1 and TRBJ2-7; D gene unclear. The sequencing sample was made of PBMCs. This TCR was recovered from a woman in her twenties or thirties in good health and CMV-seronegative. This CDR3 reads CASSLQFSYEQYF. The CDR3, as DNA: TGCGCCAGCAGCTTACAGTTCTCCTACGAGCAGTACTTC.